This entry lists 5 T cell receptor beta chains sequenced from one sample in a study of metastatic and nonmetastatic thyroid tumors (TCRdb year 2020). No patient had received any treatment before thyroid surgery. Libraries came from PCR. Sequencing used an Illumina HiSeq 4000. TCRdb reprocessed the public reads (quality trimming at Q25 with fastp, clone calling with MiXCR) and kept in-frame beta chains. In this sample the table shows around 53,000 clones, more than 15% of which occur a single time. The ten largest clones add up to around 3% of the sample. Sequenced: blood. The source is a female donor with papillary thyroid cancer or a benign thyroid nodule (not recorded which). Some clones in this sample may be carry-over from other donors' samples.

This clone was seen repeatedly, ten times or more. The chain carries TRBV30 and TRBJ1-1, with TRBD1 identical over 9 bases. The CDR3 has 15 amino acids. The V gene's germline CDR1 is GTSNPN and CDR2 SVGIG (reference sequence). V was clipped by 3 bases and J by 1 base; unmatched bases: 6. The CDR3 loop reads CAWRFPGQGNTEAFF. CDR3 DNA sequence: TGTGCCTGGAGATTTCCGGGACAGGGGAACACTGAAGCTTTCTTT.

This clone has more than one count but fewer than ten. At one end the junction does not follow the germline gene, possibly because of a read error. DNA for the CDR3: TGTGCCAGCAGTCACTTTCGGGGACTAGCGGGGGGGAACATTAAGTACTTC. Protein sequence: CASSHFRGLAGGNIKYF. This chain joins TRBV6-2 or TRBV6-3 and TRBJ2-4; 16 positions match TRBD2. Germline-derived CDR1 and CDR2 are MNHEY and SVGEGT. There are 17 residues in the CDR3.

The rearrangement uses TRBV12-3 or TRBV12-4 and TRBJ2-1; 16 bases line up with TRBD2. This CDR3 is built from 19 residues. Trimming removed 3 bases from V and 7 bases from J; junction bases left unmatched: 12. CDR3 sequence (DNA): TGTGCCAGCAGTTTCCTTCCAGGGACTAGCGGGAGGGCTAAGAATGAGCAGTTCTTC. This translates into CASSFLPGTSGRAKNEQFF.

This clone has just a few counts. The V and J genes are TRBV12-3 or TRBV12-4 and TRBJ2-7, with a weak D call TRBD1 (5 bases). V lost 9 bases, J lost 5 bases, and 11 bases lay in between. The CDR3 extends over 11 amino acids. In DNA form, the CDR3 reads TGTGCCAGAGGCAGGGCCCACGAGCAGTACTTC. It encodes CARGRAHEQYF.

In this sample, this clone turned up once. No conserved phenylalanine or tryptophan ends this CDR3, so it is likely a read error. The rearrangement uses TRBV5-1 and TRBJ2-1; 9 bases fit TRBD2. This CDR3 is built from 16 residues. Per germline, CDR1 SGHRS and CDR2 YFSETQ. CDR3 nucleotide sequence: TGCGCCAGCAGCTTGACGGGTAGCGGGAGTGGCAATGAACAGTTCCTC. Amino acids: CASSLTGSGSGNEQFL.